This T cell receptor beta chain was sequenced in a study of long-term antiretroviral therapy in people with HIV. Study-wide points: Diversity remained lower than transplant donor controls, even though it increased after ART. Blood obtained between the mid-2000s and the late 2010s may reflect older ART regimens.

CDR3 size: 17 residues. Germline V gene lookup returns CDR1 SGHDN and CDR2 FVKESK. The junction had 13 bases not matched to a gene; V was cut back by 4 bases and J by 4 bases. Each HIV-infected participant was given treatment in the United States. Points on this clone: Its target is not known.

This was the immunoSEQ v3.0 assay at survey level. Sequencing efforts were directed toward roughly 40,000-50,000 T-cell genomes per sample. TCRdb keeps only in-frame clones here, not all; method: immunoSEQ multiplex PCR. The repertoire includes 17,000 or so clones, roughly four fifths of them detected once, and about 15% sits in the top ten. This TCR derives from a woman aged 45-65 years with HIV. J is TRBJ2-3 and V is TRBV14, with 8 nucleotides matching TRBD2. This specimen consisted of unsorted PBMCs, obtained nearly 2.6 years before starting antiretroviral therapy. The CDR3 DNA follows: TGTGCCAGCAGCCGCCTTCGGGGACTAGTCGACTCAGATACGCAGTATTTT. Translated, it gives CASSRLRGLVDSDTQYF.